This T cell receptor beta chain came from a study of blood T cell repertoires in COVID-19. Overall study context: Spain, Italy and the United States supplied samples that represented acute and convalescent COVID-19. Sources were T cells, B-cell-depleted T cells, or PBMCs; the material itself was cDNA or gDNA.

The sample holds one count of this clone. Original processing notes: Estimation of nucleated cell counts relied on the amplification of reference gene primers. Measured with immunoSEQ multiplex PCR; TCRdb has only the in-frame clones, and not every one. Clone size and V and J calls were adopted from that table, with D and trimming inferred from the DNA. The sample yields 65,000 to 75,000 clones, 65% to 90% seen once. The CDR3 has 13 amino acids. Trimming removed 7 bases from V and 3 bases from J; junction bases left unmatched: 6. The sequence came from a man older than 75 with acute or convalescent COVID-19. The specimen sequenced was peripheral blood. The chain joins TRBV12-3 or TRBV12-4 to TRBJ2-7; 7 positions agree with TRBD1. The CDR3 reads CASNKAGGYEQYF. CDR3 nucleotide sequence: TGTGCCAGCAATAAAGCAGGGGGCTACGAGCAGTACTTC.